The 29 T cell receptor beta chains below all came from one sample that was sequenced in a study of blood T cell repertoires in COVID-19. Produced via immunoSEQ multiplex PCR; TCRdb's table is partial and in-frame only. This sample has tens of thousands of clones; approximately 90% occur once, and the top ten carry around 2.3%. The sequenced material came from peripheral blood. Source of these receptors: a human donor with active COVID-19. The donor label of this sample is uncertain.

This clone has more than one count but fewer than ten. V gene TRBV6-5 combines with J gene TRBJ2-4, with a tentative D call TRBD1 (6 bases). Germline assignment: CDR1 MNHEY and CDR2 SVGAGI. The CDR3 consists of 13 residues. Trimming took 7 bases from V and 8 from J, leaving 15 bases between them. CDR3 coding DNA: TGTGCCAGCAACCTGGACAGAAGCGACATTCAGTACTTC. Residues: CASNLDRSDIQYF.

J is TRBJ1-2 and V is TRBV29-1; D remains unclear. CDR3 size: 13 residues. Germline V lookup: CDR1 SQVTM, CDR2 ANQGSEA. The V end lost 6 bases, the J end lost 6 bases, and 17 bases lay between the germline ends. The CDR3 loop reads CSVLKWGGDGYTF. DNA for the CDR3: TGCAGCGTCCTAAAGTGGGGAGGCGATGGCTACACCTTC.

V gene TRBV27 combines with J gene TRBJ2-7; 10 nucleotides agree with TRBD1. In germline, CDR1 is MNHEY, CDR2 SMNVEV (reference sequence). The CDR3 length is 13 residues. With 9 bases clipped from V and 5 bases from J, the junction kept 7 bases outside the gene matches. CDR3 sequence: CARNGTGDHEQYF. The CDR3 coding sequence is TGTGCCAGAAACGGGACAGGGGACCACGAGCAGTACTTC.

The chain employs TRBV28 and TRBJ2-3; the match to TRBD1 covers 7 bases. The junction had 1 base not matched to a gene; V was cut back by 4 bases and J by 0 bases. CDR1 is MDHEN, CDR2 SYDVKM, per germline. CDR3 length equals 14 residues. For the CDR3, the DNA is TGTGCCAGCAGTTCGACAGGGAGCACAGATACGCAGTATTTT. Its protein is CASSSTGSTDTQYF.

This clone was observed once. The chain combines TRBV2 with TRBJ1-1; D is uncertain. The germline V gene has CDR1 SNHLY and CDR2 FYNNEI. Deletions cut 0 bases from V and 1 base from J, with 6 bases between. This CDR3 has 14 residues. The DNA of the CDR3 is TGTGCCAGCAGTGAAGCGCGACAGAACACTGAAGCTTTCTTT. Translation gives CASSEARQNTEAFF.

This clone appeared a few times. This chain connects TRBV3-1 (or the pseudogene TRBV3-2) to TRBJ1-2; D remains ambiguous. The CDR3 contains 16 residues. CDR1 and CDR2 from the germline V gene are LGHDT and YNNKEL (reference sequence). With 0 bases removed from V and 8 bases from J, the gap between germline ends came to 19 bases. CDR3 nucleotide sequence: TGTGCCAGCAGCCAAGATGAATCCCTTTGGAGCGGAGGCTACACCTTC. It codes for CASSQDESLWSGGYTF.

The chain has TRBV9 and TRBJ2-5, with D maybe TRBD1 (5 bases). The germline V gene encodes CDR1 SGDLS and CDR2 YYNGEE. This CDR3 is built from 15 residues. Deletions cut 0 bases from V and 1 base from J, with 10 bases between. The CDR3 DNA reads as TGTGCCAGCAGCGTAGGGGGCGGCAGCCAAGAGACCCAGTACTTC. Translation: CASSVGGGSQETQYF.

The chain uses TRBV6-1 and TRBJ2-1; TRBD1 aligns across 7 bases. The CDR3 is made up of 14 amino acids. J gave up 4 bases and V 7 bases, and 7 bases lay outside the gene matches. Germline CDR1 is MNHNS and CDR2 is SASEGT. CDR3 protein: CASNEGALYNEQFF. The CDR3 DNA is TGTGCCAGCAATGAGGGGGCCCTATACAATGAGCAGTTCTTC.

The V and J genes are TRBV5-1 and TRBJ2-7, with 9 bases matching TRBD1. The junction had 10 bases not matched to a gene; V was cut back by 2 bases and J by 7 bases. The germline V gene encodes CDR1 SGHRS and CDR2 YFSETQ. This CDR3 comprises 15 residues. DNA of the CDR3: TGCGCCAGCAGCTTTACAGGGGGCCCCCAATGGGAGCAGTACTTC. This sequence encodes CASSFTGGPQWEQYF.

The rearrangement links TRBV9 to TRBJ2-7; 11 nucleotides agree with TRBD1. The CDR3 has 14 amino acids. The V segment lost 0 bases and the J segment 5 bases; nucleotides outside the gene matches: 1. Germline assignment: CDR1 SGDLS and CDR2 YYNGEE. The CDR3 sequence: CASSVEGQGDEQYF. CDR3 DNA sequence: TGTGCCAGCAGCGTAGAGGGACAGGGGGACGAGCAGTACTTC.

The genes are TRBV4-3 and TRBJ2-7; D is ambiguous. This CDR3 region has 14 residues. The germline V gene encodes CDR1 LGHNA and CDR2 YSLEER. V lost 0 bases and J 4 bases, leaving 10 bases between the germline ends. The CDR3 reads CASSQEQTAYEQYF. Written as DNA, the CDR3 is TGCGCCAGCAGCCAAGAGCAAACAGCTTACGAGCAGTACTTC.

The J gene is TRBJ1-1, the V gene TRBV9, with 8 bases aligning to TRBD1. The CDR3 consists of 13 residues. CDR1 and CDR2 from the germline V gene are SGDLS and YYNGEE. After removal of 2 bases from V and 4 bases from J, the junction contained 1 base not matched to a gene. The CDR3 is CASSVDRGTEAFF. CDR3 coding DNA: TGTGCCAGCAGCGTTGACAGGGGCACTGAAGCTTTCTTT.

Only a few counts were recorded for this clone. The chain has TRBV6-5 and TRBJ2-3, with D maybe TRBD2 (5 bases). Germline CDR1 is MNHEY and CDR2 is SVGAGI. The CDR3 spans 13 residues. The germline V and J ends were trimmed by 5 bases and 1 base, with 7 bases remaining between them. This CDR3 reads CASSPGGTDTQYF. The CDR3 DNA follows: TGTGCCAGCAGTCCCGGGGGCACAGATACGCAGTATTTT.

This clone was found once. The J gene is TRBJ1-6, the V gene TRBV15; 9 bases align to TRBD1. This CDR3 has 15 residues. Unmatched junction bases numbered 2, after V lost 0 bases and J lost 8 bases. Germline V gene sequence: CDR1 LNHNV, CDR2 YYDKDF (reference sequence). In DNA, the CDR3 is TGTGCCACCAGCAGAGATAGGACAGGGGATTCACCCCTCCACTTT. Translating gives CATSRDRTGDSPLHF.

With respect to this clone: Additional DNA sequences in this sample encode the identical CDR3. This chain connects TRBV5-1 to TRBJ2-5; D remains ambiguous. Trimming took 1 base from V and 6 from J, leaving 16 bases between them. CDR3 size: 15 residues. Germline V gives CDR1 SGHRS, CDR2 YFSETQ. The CDR3 is CASSLMPDAFKTQYF. CDR3 DNA: TGCGCCAGCAGCTTGATGCCAGATGCCTTCAAGACCCAGTACTTC.

The CDR3, as DNA: TGTGCCAGTAGTATGGGGGGGACTGGGGCCAACGTCCTGACTTTC. This codes for CASSMGGTGANVLTF. The chain joins TRBV19 to TRBJ2-6; 7 bases map to TRBD2. Germline V gene data show CDR1 as LNHDA and CDR2 as SQIVND (reference sequence). Trimming cost V 3 bases and J 2 bases; bases outside gene matches: 1. The CDR3 has 15 residues.

The chain couples TRBV18 to TRBJ1-6, with D maybe TRBD1 (5 bases). The CDR3 runs 18 residues. Germline CDR1 and CDR2: KGHSH and LQKENI. Trimming shortened V by 4 bases and J by 0 bases, and 16 bases separated the two germline ends. For the CDR3, the DNA is TGTGCCAGCTCACTCAAATCCCAGGGAAGCTCCTATAATTCACCCCTCCACTTT. Protein sequence: CASSLKSQGSSYNSPLHF. Based on the CDR3 plus reference TRBV18 and TRBJ1-6, the full variable domain is NAGVMQNPRHLVRRRGQEARLRCSPMKGHSHVYWYRQLPEEGLKFMVYLQKENIIDESGMPKERFSAEFPKEGPSILRIQQVVRGDSAAYFCASSLKSQGSSYNSPLHFGNGTRLTVT.

In the case of this clone: One end of the junction is discordant with germline, which a read error may explain. The chain employs TRBV6-1 and TRBJ1-3, with 7 bases aligning to TRBD1. Germline assignment: CDR1 MNHNS and CDR2 SASEGT. The CDR3 has 13 amino acids. The chain's CDR3 is CASSEEADRVPSF. The CDR3 DNA reads as TGTGCCAGCAGTGAAGAGGCTGACAGGGTGCCCTCATTT.

V gene TRBV19 combines with J gene TRBJ2-3, with TRBD2 matching 14 bases. The germline V gene encodes CDR1 LNHDA and CDR2 SQIVND (reference sequence). The CDR3 covers 18 residues. The trim removed 3 bases at V and 1 base at J, leaving 6 bases unmatched. CDR3 region: CASSIAGTSGGGTDTQYF. The CDR3 DNA reads TGTGCCAGTAGTATCGCCGGGACTAGCGGGGGAGGCACAGATACGCAGTATTTT.

J is TRBJ1-1 and V is TRBV5-5, with a weak D call TRBD1 (6 bases). Germline CDR1 reads SGHKS; CDR2 reads YYEKEE (reference sequence). The CDR3 length is 14 residues. The V end lost 6 bases, the J end lost 0 bases, and 12 bases lay between the germline ends. The DNA of the CDR3 is TGTGCCAGCATCCAGGGGTTAGTGAACACTGAAGCTTTCTTT. Protein: CASIQGLVNTEAFF.

The CDR3 coding sequence is TGTGCCAGCAGCTTATCGCCAGACTCCCACTATGGCTACACCTTC. It codes for CASSLSPDSHYGYTF. The V gene is TRBV7-3, the J gene TRBJ1-2; D remains unclear. The CDR3 contains 15 residues. Trimming took off 2 bases at V and 3 bases at J, with 13 bases between the two ends. Germline V gene lookup returns CDR1 SGHTA and CDR2 FQGTGA.

This clone was seen a single time. The J gene is TRBJ2-1, the V gene TRBV6-2 or TRBV6-3; unclear D gene. Per the germline V gene, CDR1 is MNHEY and CDR2 is SVGEGT. This CDR3 has 15 residues. V dropped 4 bases and J dropped 6 bases, with 16 bases sitting between them. The CDR3 DNA follows: TGTGCCAGCAGTTTGTGGAGTAGCCGACCCAATGAGCAGTTCTTC. Its protein is CASSLWSSRPNEQFF.

The chain joins TRBV5-1 to TRBJ2-4; TRBD1 might be the D (6 bases). The CDR3 extends over 21 amino acids. CDR1 and CDR2 (germline): SGHRS, YFSETQ. The V gene lost 0 bases and the J gene lost 5 bases, with 30 bases spanning the gap. The CDR3 DNA reads TGCGCCAGCAGCTTGGGGGGACCGGGACATTCGTTTCCAAACTACGAAAACATTCAGTACTTC. Translation: CASSLGGPGHSFPNYENIQYF.

The chain couples TRBV2 to TRBJ2-1, with a possible D match to TRBD2 (6 bases). The V end lost 5 bases, the J end lost 8 bases, and 10 bases lay between the germline ends. Germline CDR1 reads SNHLY; CDR2 reads FYNNEI. The CDR3 is 12 residues long. The CDR3 DNA sequence: TGTGCCAGCAGTCCAACTAGCCATGAGCAGTTCTTC. Amino acids: CASSPTSHEQFF.

The rearrangement joins TRBV6-2 or TRBV6-3 to TRBJ2-1; TRBD2 is a possible D gene (7 bases). The CDR3 consists of 15 residues. CDR1 is MNHEY and CDR2 is SVGEGT in the germline V gene. V lost 2 bases and J 10 bases, leaving 18 bases between the germline ends. CDR3 coding DNA: TGTGCCAGCAGTTACCCCGGAGGGGGGGGCCGAGAGCAGTTCTTC. Its translation: CASSYPGGGGREQFF.

The chain has TRBV5-6 and TRBJ2-1, with TRBD2 matching 12 bases. CDR3 size: 18 residues. Germline V gives CDR1 SGHDT, CDR2 YYEEEE. Trimming cost V 0 bases and J 7 bases; bases outside gene matches: 11. The CDR3 region is CASSLATSGGLIGNEQFF. The DNA of the CDR3 is TGTGCCAGCAGCTTGGCGACTAGCGGGGGTCTAATAGGAAATGAGCAGTTCTTC.

The rearrangement uses TRBV5-1 and TRBJ2-7; a weak D match, TRBD1 (6 bases). The germline V and J ends were trimmed by 0 bases and 5 bases, with 12 bases remaining between them. CDR1 and CDR2 from the germline V gene are SGHRS and YFSETQ. CDR3 length: 14 amino acids. The CDR3 protein is CASSLATGYNEQYF. The CDR3 nucleotides read TGCGCCAGCAGCTTGGCCACAGGGTATAACGAGCAGTACTTC.

The gene calls are TRBV19 and TRBJ1-5; TRBD1 matches 11 bases. This CDR3 is built from 16 residues. V trimming: 5 bases; J trimming: 6 bases; junction bases outside the gene matches: 9. Germline V CDR1 and CDR2: LNHDA, SQIVND (reference sequence). The CDR3 reads CASSPRTGGGVQPQHF. CDR3 coding DNA: TGTGCCAGTAGTCCCCGGACAGGGGGCGGCGTTCAGCCCCAGCATTTT. The full variable domain, with the rest looked up from reference TRBV19 and TRBJ1-5, is DGGITQSPKYLFRKEGQNVTLSCEQNLNHDAMYWYRQDPGQGLRLIYYSQIVNDFQKGDIAEGYSVSREKKESFPLTVTSAQKNPTAFYLCASSPRTGGGVQPQHFGDGTRLSIL.

The chain couples TRBV5-1 to TRBJ2-2, with 11 bases lining up with TRBD2. Trimming at V came to 4 bases and at J to 1 base, leaving 3 bases not matched to a gene. CDR3 length: 16 residues. Per germline, CDR1 SGHRS and CDR2 YFSETQ. This CDR3 reads CASSLGTSGNTGELFF. The CDR3, as DNA: TGCGCCAGCAGCCTGGGGACTAGCGGGAACACCGGGGAGCTGTTTTTT.